A single sample is the source of the 29 T cell receptor beta chains below, sequenced in a study of OX40 agonist ivuxolimab in advanced cancers. The data were produced by immunoSEQ multiplex PCR, yet TCRdb's version contains in-frame clones alone and is incomplete. The data show 65,000 to 95,000 clones, 70% to 90% seen once. The specimen comprised CD4+ or CD8+ T cells sorted from blood, sampled in a trial of the OX40 agonist ivuxolimab. Receptor source: an adult with an advanced solid tumor such as melanoma, head and neck, liver or kidney cancer.

This rearrangement joins TRBV5-1 to TRBJ2-2, with 7 bases fitting TRBD1. J lost 6 bases, V lost 5 bases, and 7 bases had no gene match. The CDR3 spans 14 residues. Germline CDR1 reads SGHRS; CDR2 reads YFSETQ. CDR3 nucleotide sequence: TGCGCCAGCAGTGTAGGGGGCGCGTCCGGGGAGCTGTTTTTT. It yields the protein CASSVGGASGELFF.

The chain carries TRBV5-6 and TRBJ1-1; maybe TRBD1 (5 bases). The CDR3 runs 14 residues. CDR1 and CDR2 from the germline V gene are SGHDT and YYEEEE. V was clipped by 4 bases and J by 1 base, with 11 bases between them. CDR3 region: CASSPGTANTEAFF. CDR3 in DNA: TGTGCCAGCAGCCCGGGGACGGCGAACACTGAAGCTTTCTTT.

V usage is TRBV5-5 and J usage is TRBJ2-5; unclear D gene. The CDR3 totals 13 residues. Trimming took off 1 base at V and 1 base at J, with 5 bases between the two ends. Per germline, CDR1 SGHKS and CDR2 YYEKEE (reference sequence). CDR3 sequence (DNA): TGTGCCAGCAGCTTGCCCGCCCAAGAGACCCAGTACTTC. This translates into CASSLPAQETQYF. Supplemented by reference TRBV5-5 and TRBJ2-5, the full variable domain reads DAGVTQSPTHLIKTRGQQVTLRCSPISGHKSVSWYQQVLGQGPQFIFQYYEKEERGRGNFPDRFSARQFPNYSSELNVNALLLGDSALYLCASSLPAQETQYFGPGTRLLVL.

The rearrangement links TRBV11-1 to TRBJ2-1; 8 positions match TRBD2. The germline V gene encodes CDR1 SGHAT and CDR2 FQDESV (reference sequence). This CDR3 region has 17 residues. The J segment lost 8 bases and the V segment lost 0 bases, leaving 12 bases of the junction unmatched. The CDR3 region is CASSLAGTSGGRDEQFF. Here the CDR3 DNA reads TGTGCCAGCAGCTTAGCGGGGACTAGTGGGGGCCGGGATGAGCAGTTCTTC.

The rearrangement joins TRBV5-1 to TRBJ1-4; D remains unclear. This CDR3 contains 13 residues. The germline gives CDR1 SGHRS, CDR2 YFSETQ. V lost 3 bases, J lost 3 bases, and 6 bases lay in between. The CDR3 reads CASSSNPNEKLFF. CDR3 coding DNA: TGCGCCAGCAGCTCCAACCCTAATGAAAAACTGTTTTTT.

The V call is TRBV2, the J call TRBJ1-2; TRBD1 matches at 7 bases. Germline values: CDR1 SNHLY, CDR2 FYNNEI. This CDR3 region has 14 residues. V was pared by 3 bases and J by 8 bases, with 9 bases of the junction left unmatched. This chain's CDR3 is CASSEERQGGGYTF. The CDR3 DNA reads as TGTGCCAGCAGTGAGGAGAGACAGGGAGGCGGCTACACCTTC.

V and J are TRBV20-1 and TRBJ1-2; D unclear. Per germline, CDR1 DFQATT and CDR2 SNEGSKA (reference sequence). With 6 bases removed from V and 7 bases from J, the gap between germline ends came to 9 bases. This CDR3 has 10 amino acids. The chain's CDR3 is CSAQVGGYTF. Written as DNA, the CDR3 is TGCAGTGCCCAAGTTGGTGGCTACACCTTC.

This chain connects TRBV5-4 to TRBJ2-2; D is uncertain. Deletions cut 1 base from V and 5 bases from J, with 18 bases between. Germline V gene sequence: CDR1 SGHNT, CDR2 YYREEE (reference sequence). This CDR3 has 17 residues. The CDR3 is CASSLLTRPIGTGELFF. The CDR3, as DNA: TGTGCCAGCAGCTTGTTAACAAGGCCGATTGGGACCGGGGAGCTGTTTTTT. The full variable domain, completed using reference TRBV5-4 and TRBJ2-2, is ETGVTQSPTHLIKTRGQQVTLRCSSQSGHNTVSWYQQALGQGPQFIFQYYREEENGRGNFPPRFSGLQFPNYSSELNVNALELDDSALYLCASSLLTRPIGTGELFFGEGSRLTVL.

The J gene is TRBJ2-2, the V gene TRBV6-6, with D possibly TRBD1 on 5 matching bases. The CDR3 spans 14 residues. Trimming removed 8 bases at V and 6 bases at J, with 16 bases between. Germline V lookup: CDR1 MNHNY, CDR2 SVGAGI (reference sequence). The CDR3 DNA is TGTGCCAGCCTAGGGGCAGCGACGCCCGGGGAGCTGTTTTTT. The encoded protein is CASLGAATPGELFF.

The chain links TRBV29-1 to TRBJ1-5, with D uncertain. The CDR3 is 12 residues long. Germline CDR1 SQVTM, CDR2 ANQGSEA. Trimming removed 4 bases at V and 6 bases at J, with 10 bases between. CDR3: CSVGGVSQPQHF. The CDR3 bases are TGCAGCGTTGGTGGGGTAAGTCAGCCCCAGCATTTT.

The chain employs TRBV5-6 and TRBJ1-2; D possibly corresponds to TRBD1 (5 bases). This CDR3 has 16 residues. CDR1 and CDR2 from the germline V gene are SGHDT and YYEEEE. The V and J ends lost 4 bases and 1 base respectively, with 17 bases between them. CDR3 sequence reads: CASSLGWGQFNYGYTF. In DNA, the CDR3 is TGTGCCAGCAGCCTGGGGTGGGGCCAATTTAACTATGGCTACACCTTC.

This clone was counted once. The J gene is TRBJ2-5, the V gene TRBV5-6, with D tentatively TRBD1 (5 bases). Trimming shortened V by 0 bases and J by 4 bases, and 22 bases separated the two germline ends. Germline assignment: CDR1 SGHDT and CDR2 YYEEEE. CDR3 length: 18 residues. This chain's CDR3 is CASSLAMGSAGLGETQYF. CDR3 nucleotides: TGTGCCAGCAGCTTGGCCATGGGTAGTGCAGGGCTAGGAGAGACCCAGTACTTC.

CDR3 sequence reads: CASSLGGTDSPLHF. CDR3 DNA: TGCGCCAGCAGCTTGGGAGGGACCGATTCACCCCTCCACTTT. This sequence joins TRBV5-1 and TRBJ1-6; TRBD1 might be the D (5 bases). The germline V gene encodes CDR1 SGHRS and CDR2 YFSETQ. This CDR3 is 14 amino acids long. Deletions cut 0 bases from V and 8 bases from J, with 9 bases between.

The chain has TRBV6-1 and TRBJ2-3; tentative D call: TRBD1 (5 bases). Trimming shortened V by 6 bases and J by 3 bases, and 10 bases separated the two germline ends. CDR1 is MNHNS and CDR2 is SASEGT in the germline V gene. The CDR3 length is 13 residues. CDR3 sequence reads: CASRKTGTDTQYF. In DNA, the CDR3 is TGTGCCAGCAGAAAAACAGGTACAGATACGCAGTATTTT.

V usage is TRBV5-5 and J usage is TRBJ2-2, with D unresolved. This CDR3 is built from 13 residues. Germline CDR1 is SGHKS and CDR2 is YYEKEE (reference sequence). V gave up 0 bases and J gave up 6 bases, with 6 bases separating them. CDR3 protein: CASSLVAAGELFF. CDR3 sequence (DNA): TGTGCCAGCAGCTTGGTCGCCGCCGGGGAGCTGTTTTTT.

V is TRBV6-5 and J is TRBJ2-7; the D gene could be TRBD1 or TRBD2 (5 bases each). CDR3 size: 12 residues. The germline gives CDR1 MNHEY, CDR2 SVGAGI. Trimming took 9 bases from V and 0 from J, leaving 9 bases between them. For the CDR3, the DNA is TGTGCCAGTATTGGGACCTCCTACGAGCAGTACTTC. This encodes CASIGTSYEQYF.

This rearrangement joins TRBV5-1 to TRBJ2-5; D perhaps matches TRBD1 (6 bases). Trimming cost V 4 bases and J 2 bases, with 15 bases left between them. This CDR3 is built from 15 residues. CDR1 is SGHRS and CDR2 is YFSETQ in the germline V gene. The CDR3 region is CASSAAPGQQETQYF. CDR3 coding DNA: TGCGCCAGCAGCGCTGCCCCGGGACAACAAGAGACCCAGTACTTC.

A single count supports this clone. The rearrangement links TRBV29-1 to TRBJ1-6; D uncertain. Germline V gives CDR1 SQVTM, CDR2 ANQGSEA. This CDR3 spans 13 amino acids. V was trimmed by 0 bases and J by 4 bases, leaving 4 bases between them. The CDR3 is CSVEDGYNSPLHF. CDR3 DNA sequence: TGCAGCGTTGAAGACGGTTATAATTCACCCCTCCACTTT.

This chain connects TRBV10-3 to TRBJ1-2; TRBD1 agrees at 10 bases. The germline CDR1 and CDR2 sequences are ENHRY and SYGVKD. CDR3 length: 15 amino acids. Trimming at V came to 0 bases and at J to 6 bases, leaving 4 bases not matched to a gene. The chain's CDR3 is CAISESGTGAHGYTF. The CDR3 DNA sequence: TGTGCCATCAGTGAGTCGGGGACAGGGGCACATGGCTACACCTTC.

The chain couples TRBV28 to TRBJ2-1; D is unclear. CDR3 length equals 11 residues. The germline CDR1 and CDR2 sequences are MDHEN and SYDVKM. V was cut by 4 bases and J by 8 bases, with 6 bases left in between. CDR3 nucleotide sequence: TGTGCCAGCAGTTACAACGATGAGCAGTTCTTC. Translating gives CASSYNDEQFF. Full variable domain (outside the CDR3, taken from reference TRBV28 and TRBJ2-1): DVKVTQSSRYLVKRTGEKVFLECVQDMDHENMFWYRQDPGLGLRLIYFSYDVKMKEKGDIPEGYSVSREKKERFSLILESASTNQTSMYLCASSYNDEQFFGPGTRLTVL.

The chain uses TRBV18 and TRBJ1-4; 8 nucleotides agree with TRBD1. The CDR3 covers 16 residues. The junction had 11 bases not matched to a gene; V was cut back by 4 bases and J by 7 bases. Germline-derived CDR1 and CDR2 are KGHSH and LQKENI. CDR3 amino acids: CASSQMAGGGREKLFF. The DNA for the CDR3 is TGTGCCAGCTCACAGATGGCAGGGGGCGGACGTGAAAAACTGTTTTTT.

This chain uses TRBV7-9 with TRBJ1-4, with D unclear. The V gene lost 3 bases and the J gene lost 5 bases, with 10 bases spanning the gap. CDR3 length: 14 residues. Germline CDR1 SEHNR, CDR2 FQNEAQ (reference sequence). The CDR3 is CASSFSATNEKLFF. In nucleotides, the CDR3 is TGTGCCAGCAGCTTTTCAGCGACGAATGAAAAACTGTTTTTT. The variable domain in full, completed from reference TRBV7-9 and TRBJ1-4, reads DTGVSQNPRHKITKRGQNVTFRCDPISEHNRLYWYRQTLGQGPEFLTYFQNEAQLEKSRLLSDRFSAERPKGSFSTLEIQRTEQGDSAMYLCASSFSATNEKLFFGSGTQLSVL.

The chain is built from TRBV5-6 and TRBJ2-2; D gene ambiguous. The V gene's germline CDR1 is SGHDT and CDR2 YYEEEE. This CDR3 region has 15 residues. Between the trimmed V and J ends, which lost 2 bases and 3 bases, there was a span of 11 bases. The CDR3 bases are TGTGCCAGCAGCTTTTATTACTTACACACCGGGGAGCTGTTTTTT. Protein product: CASSFYYLHTGELFF. Full variable domain (rest looked up from reference TRBV5-6 and TRBJ2-2): DAGVTQSPTHLIKTRGQQVTLRCSPKSGHDTVSWYQQALGQGPQFIFQYYEEEERQRGNFPDRFSGHQFPNYSSELNVNALLLGDSALYLCASSFYYLHTGELFFGEGSRLTVL.

The V and J genes are TRBV6-1 and TRBJ1-4; tentatively, D is TRBD1 (6 bases). V was pared by 3 bases and J by 7 bases, with 15 bases between. Germline V lookup: CDR1 MNHNS, CDR2 SASEGT. The CDR3 sequence is 15 residues long. The CDR3 is CASSDWGRGGEKLFF. The CDR3 coding sequence is TGTGCCAGCAGTGATTGGGGCAGGGGAGGTGAAAAACTGTTTTTT.

The chain carries TRBV7-3 and TRBJ2-1, with a tentative D call TRBD2 (6 bases). The CDR3 runs 15 residues. Germline CDR1 and CDR2: SGHTA and FQGTGA. V lost 5 bases and J lost 1, with 12 bases in between. CDR3: CASSLLGGSYNEQFF. CDR3 nucleotide sequence: TGTGCCAGCAGCCTTTTGGGGGGTTCCTACAATGAGCAGTTCTTC.

The rearrangement uses TRBV4-1 and TRBJ2-3; D might be TRBD2 (5 bases). CDR3 length: 15 amino acids. In germline, CDR1 is MGHRA, CDR2 YSYEKL. Trimming removed 6 bases at V and 4 bases at J, with 17 bases between. The CDR3 region is CASSPEGSRADTQYF. For the CDR3, the DNA is TGCGCCAGCAGTCCTGAGGGTAGTCGGGCAGATACGCAGTATTTT.

CDR3 protein: CASIIRGSSYEQYF. The CDR3 DNA is TGTGCCAGCATTATAAGGGGTAGCTCCTACGAGCAGTACTTC. The gene calls are TRBV6-1 and TRBJ2-7; TRBD1 is a possible D gene (5 bases). The CDR3 spans 14 residues. Per germline, CDR1 MNHNS and CDR2 SASEGT. V gave up 7 bases and J gave up 0 bases, with 13 bases separating them.

This chain uses TRBV7-6 with TRBJ2-3; D is possibly TRBD2 (6 bases). Germline V gene data show CDR1 as SGHVS and CDR2 as FNYEAQ. Trimming removed 1 base from V and 0 bases from J, with 11 bases in between. This CDR3 contains 16 residues. CDR3 residues: CASSLVQEGSTDTQYF. DNA for the CDR3: TGTGCCAGCAGCTTAGTACAGGAGGGGAGCACAGATACGCAGTATTTT.

The chain joins TRBV7-9 to TRBJ1-5, with D hard to call. This CDR3 spans 14 amino acids. V was pared by 4 bases and J by 7 bases, with 14 bases between. Per germline, CDR1 SEHNR and CDR2 FQNEAQ (reference sequence). The CDR3 DNA reads as TGTGCCAGCAGCTCGCTTGGAGGTGCCCAGCCCCAGCATTTT. Protein: CASSSLGGAQPQHF.